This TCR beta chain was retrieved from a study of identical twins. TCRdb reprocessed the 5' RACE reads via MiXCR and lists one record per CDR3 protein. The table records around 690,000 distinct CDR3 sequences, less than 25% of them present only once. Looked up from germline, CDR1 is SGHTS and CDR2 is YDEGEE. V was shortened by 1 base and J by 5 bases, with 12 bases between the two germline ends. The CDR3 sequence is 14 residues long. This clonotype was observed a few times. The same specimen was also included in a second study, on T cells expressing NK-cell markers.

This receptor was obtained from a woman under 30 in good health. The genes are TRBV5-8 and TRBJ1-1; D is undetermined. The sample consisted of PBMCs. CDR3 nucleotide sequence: TGTGCCAGCAGCTTGCGGGGTTACGGGACTGAAGCTTTCTTT. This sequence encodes CASSLRGYGTEAFF.